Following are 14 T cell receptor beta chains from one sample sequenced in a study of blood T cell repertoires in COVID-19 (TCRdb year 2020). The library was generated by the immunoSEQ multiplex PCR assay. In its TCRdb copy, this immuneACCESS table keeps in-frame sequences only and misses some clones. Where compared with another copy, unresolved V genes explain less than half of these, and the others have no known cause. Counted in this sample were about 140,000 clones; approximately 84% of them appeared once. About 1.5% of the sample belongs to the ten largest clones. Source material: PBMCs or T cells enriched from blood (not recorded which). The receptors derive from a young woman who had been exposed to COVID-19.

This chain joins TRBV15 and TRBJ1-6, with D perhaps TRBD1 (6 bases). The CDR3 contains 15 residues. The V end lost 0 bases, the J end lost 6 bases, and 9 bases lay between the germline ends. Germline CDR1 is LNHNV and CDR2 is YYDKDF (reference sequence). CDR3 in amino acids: CATSREGAGNSPLHF. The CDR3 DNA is TGTGCCACCAGCAGAGAGGGGGCGGGTAATTCACCCCTCCACTTT.

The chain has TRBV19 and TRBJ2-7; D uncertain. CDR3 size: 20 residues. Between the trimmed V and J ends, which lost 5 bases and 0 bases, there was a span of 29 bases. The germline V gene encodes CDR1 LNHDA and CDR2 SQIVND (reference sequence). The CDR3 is CASSAFLLNINLESSYEQYF. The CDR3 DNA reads TGTGCCAGTAGTGCCTTTTTACTCAATATCAATTTGGAGAGCTCCTACGAGCAGTACTTC.

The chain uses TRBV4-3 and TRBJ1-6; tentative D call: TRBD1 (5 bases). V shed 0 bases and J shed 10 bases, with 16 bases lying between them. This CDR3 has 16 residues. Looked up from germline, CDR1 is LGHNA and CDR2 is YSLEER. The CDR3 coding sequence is TGCGCCAGCAGCCAAGATCTGCCAGGGTCCAGCTCACCCCTCCACTTT. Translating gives CASSQDLPGSSSPLHF.

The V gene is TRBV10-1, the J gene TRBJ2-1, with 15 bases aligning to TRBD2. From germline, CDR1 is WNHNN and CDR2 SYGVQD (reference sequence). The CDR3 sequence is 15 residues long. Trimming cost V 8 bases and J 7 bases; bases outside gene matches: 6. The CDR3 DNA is TGCGCCAGCTCCCCCGGGACTAGCGGGAGGAATGAGCAGTTCTTC. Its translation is CASSPGTSGRNEQFF.

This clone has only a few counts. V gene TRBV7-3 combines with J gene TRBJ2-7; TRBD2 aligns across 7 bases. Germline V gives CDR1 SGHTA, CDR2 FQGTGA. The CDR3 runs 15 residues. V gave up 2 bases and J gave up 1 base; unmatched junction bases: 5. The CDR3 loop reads CASSLASGPSYEQYF. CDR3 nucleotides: TGTGCCAGCAGCTTAGCTAGCGGACCGTCCTACGAGCAGTACTTC.

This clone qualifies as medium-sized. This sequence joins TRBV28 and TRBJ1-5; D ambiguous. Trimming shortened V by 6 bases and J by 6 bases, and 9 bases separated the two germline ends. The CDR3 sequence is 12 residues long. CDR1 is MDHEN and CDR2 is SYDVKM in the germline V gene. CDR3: CASRYAGQPQHF. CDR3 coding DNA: TGTGCCAGCAGATATGCGGGTCAGCCCCAGCATTTT.

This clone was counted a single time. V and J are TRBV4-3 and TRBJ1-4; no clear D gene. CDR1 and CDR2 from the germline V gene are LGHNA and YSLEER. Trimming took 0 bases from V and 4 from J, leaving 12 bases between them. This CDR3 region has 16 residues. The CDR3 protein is CASSQDLSRYNEKLFF. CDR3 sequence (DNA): TGCGCCAGCAGCCAAGATCTTTCCAGATATAATGAAAAACTGTTTTTT.

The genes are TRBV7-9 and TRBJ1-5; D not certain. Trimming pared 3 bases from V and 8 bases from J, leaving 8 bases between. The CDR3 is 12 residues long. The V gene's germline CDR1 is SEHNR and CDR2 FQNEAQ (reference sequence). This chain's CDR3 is CASSFDMKPQHF. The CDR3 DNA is TGTGCCAGCAGCTTTGACATGAAGCCCCAGCATTTT.

CDR3 region: CASSQDLGLRNEQFF. For the CDR3, the DNA is TGTGCCAGCAGCCAAGACCTCGGACTGCGCAATGAGCAGTTCTTC. The rearrangement joins TRBV4-2 to TRBJ2-1; maybe TRBD2 (5 bases). V lost 0 bases and J lost 6, with 12 bases in between. The CDR3 is 15 residues long. Germline CDR1 reads LGHNA; CDR2 reads YNFKEQ.

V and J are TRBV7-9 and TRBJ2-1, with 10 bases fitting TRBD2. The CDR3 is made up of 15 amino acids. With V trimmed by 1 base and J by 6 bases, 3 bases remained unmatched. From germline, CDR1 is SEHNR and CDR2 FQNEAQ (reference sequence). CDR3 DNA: TGTGCCAGCAGCTTAGGAAGCGGGAGGGCCAATGAGCAGTTCTTC. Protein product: CASSLGSGRANEQFF. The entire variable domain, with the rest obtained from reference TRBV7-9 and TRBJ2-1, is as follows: DTGVSQNPRHKITKRGQNVTFRCDPISEHNRLYWYRQTLGQGPEFLTYFQNEAQLEKSRLLSDRFSAERPKGSFSTLEIQRTEQGDSAMYLCASSLGSGRANEQFFGPGTRLTVL.

The CDR3 coding sequence is TGTGCCAGCAGCTTGGCGGGAGGTACAGATACGCAGTATTTT. Protein product: CASSLAGGTDTQYF. The genes are TRBV7-9 and TRBJ2-3; TRBD2 agrees at 8 bases. J lost 3 bases, V lost 3 bases, and 2 bases had no gene match. Germline CDR1 SEHNR, CDR2 FQNEAQ (reference sequence). CDR3 length equals 14 residues.

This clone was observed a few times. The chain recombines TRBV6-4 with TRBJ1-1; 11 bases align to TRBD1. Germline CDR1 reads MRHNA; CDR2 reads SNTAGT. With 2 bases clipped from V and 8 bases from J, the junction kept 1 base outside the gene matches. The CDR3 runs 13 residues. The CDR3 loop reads CASSDGDRGEAFF. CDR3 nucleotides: TGTGCCAGCAGTGACGGGGACAGGGGGGAAGCTTTCTTT.

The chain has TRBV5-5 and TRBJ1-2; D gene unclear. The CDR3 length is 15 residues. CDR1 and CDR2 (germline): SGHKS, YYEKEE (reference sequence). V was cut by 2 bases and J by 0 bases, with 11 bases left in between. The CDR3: CASSFVGIANYGYTF. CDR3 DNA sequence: TGTGCCAGCAGCTTCGTCGGTATAGCTAACTATGGCTACACCTTC. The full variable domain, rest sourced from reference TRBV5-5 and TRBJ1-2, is DAGVTQSPTHLIKTRGQQVTLRCSPISGHKSVSWYQQVLGQGPQFIFQYYEKEERGRGNFPDRFSARQFPNYSSELNVNALLLGDSALYLCASSFVGIANYGYTFGSGTRLTVV.

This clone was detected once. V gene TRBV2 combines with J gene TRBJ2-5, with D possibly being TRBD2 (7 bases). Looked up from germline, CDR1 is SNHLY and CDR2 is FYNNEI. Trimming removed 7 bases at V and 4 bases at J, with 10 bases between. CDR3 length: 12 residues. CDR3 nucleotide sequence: TGTGCCAGCATAGGGGGGGTAGAGACCCAGTACTTC. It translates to CASIGGVETQYF.